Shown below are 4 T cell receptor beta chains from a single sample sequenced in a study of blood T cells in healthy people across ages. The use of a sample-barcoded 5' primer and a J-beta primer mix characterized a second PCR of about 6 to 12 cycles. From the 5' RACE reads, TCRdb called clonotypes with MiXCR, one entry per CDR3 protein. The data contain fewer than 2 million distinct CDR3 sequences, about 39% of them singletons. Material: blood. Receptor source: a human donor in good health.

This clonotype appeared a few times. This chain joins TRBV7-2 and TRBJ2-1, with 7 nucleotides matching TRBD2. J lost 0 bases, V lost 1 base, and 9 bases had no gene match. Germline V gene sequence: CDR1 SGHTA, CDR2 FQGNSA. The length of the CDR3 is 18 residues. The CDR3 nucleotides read TGTGCCAGCAGCTTAGGTGGGGAGCGGGGCCGCTCCTACAATGAGCAGTTCTTC. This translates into CASSLGGERGRSYNEQFF. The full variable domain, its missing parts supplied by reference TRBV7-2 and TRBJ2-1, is GAGVSQSPSNKVTEKGKDVELRCDPISGHTALYWYRQSLGQGLEFLIYFQGNSAPDKSGLPSDRFSAERTGGSVSTLTIQRTQQEDSAVYLCASSLGGERGRSYNEQFFGPGTRLTVL.

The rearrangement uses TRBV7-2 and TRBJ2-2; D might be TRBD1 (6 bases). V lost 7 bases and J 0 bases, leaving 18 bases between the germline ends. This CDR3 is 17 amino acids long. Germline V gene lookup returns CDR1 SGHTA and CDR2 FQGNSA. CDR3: CASKLRPDRANTGELFF. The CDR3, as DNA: TGTGCCAGCAAACTAAGACCGGACAGAGCGAACACCGGGGAGCTGTTTTTT. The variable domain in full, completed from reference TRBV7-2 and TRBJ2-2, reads GAGVSQSPSNKVTEKGKDVELRCDPISGHTALYWYRQSLGQGLEFLIYFQGNSAPDKSGLPSDRFSAERTGGSVSTLTIQRTQQEDSAVYLCASKLRPDRANTGELFFGEGSRLTVL.

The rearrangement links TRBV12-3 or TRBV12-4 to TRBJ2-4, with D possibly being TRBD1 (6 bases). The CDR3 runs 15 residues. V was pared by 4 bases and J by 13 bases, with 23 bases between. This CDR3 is CASSWQGITYNEQYF. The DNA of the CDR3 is TGTGCCAGCAGTTGGCAGGGGATTACCTACAATGAGCAGTACTTC.

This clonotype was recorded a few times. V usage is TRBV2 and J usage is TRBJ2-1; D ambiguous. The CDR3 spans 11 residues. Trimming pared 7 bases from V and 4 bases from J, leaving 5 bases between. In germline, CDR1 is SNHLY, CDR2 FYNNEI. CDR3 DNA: TGTGCCAGCACTGAGTACAATGAGCAGTTCTTC. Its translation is CASTEYNEQFF.